Listed below are T cell receptor beta chains from one sample, sequenced in a study of T cell responses to AZD1222 COVID-19 vaccine. TCRdb's copy holds only in-frame clones and misses some; the assay was immunoSEQ multiplex PCR. This repertoire shows 100,000 to 150,000 clones, roughly nine tenths found once; its top ten account for 1.5% to 1.8%. Sample: peripheral blood, taken on day 0 of AZD1222 vaccination. Receptors originate from an adult in good health. Each CDR3 is given with its conserved first and last residue. A D gene is named only where the DNA matches it firmly. A clone size is listed for some rows: how often the clone was seen (once, few, many), or a class if it is expanded.

-	TRBJ1-6	TRBV28	TRBD1	CASSGQANSPLHF	TGTGCCAGCAGTGGACAGGCGAATTCACCCCTCCACTTT
-	TRBJ2-2	TRBV19	TRBD1	CASTSAAGGRWLFF	TGTGCCAGTACGTCAGCGGCAGGGGGAAGGTGGCTGTTTTTT
-	TRBJ2-5	TRBV11-2	-	CASSLAGRVGTQYF	TGTGCCAGCAGCTTAGCGGGGCGTGTGGGGACCCAGTACTTC
-	TRBJ2-1	TRBV7-3	TRBD2	CASSLVGGTSGIIGNEQFF	TGTGCCAGCAGCTTAGTAGGTGGGACTAGCGGGATAATCGGCAATGAGCAGTTCTTC
-	TRBJ1-5	TRBV7-2	-	CASSVRGNQPQHF	TGTGCCAGCAGCGTGAGAGGTAATCAGCCCCAGCATTTT
once	TRBJ2-7	TRBV6-5	-	CASSYFFSGGSYEQYF	TGTGCCAGCAGTTACTTCTTTAGCGGAGGCTCCTACGAGCAGTACTTC
once	TRBJ1-5	TRBV4-1	-	CASSQEGGFSNQPQHF	TGCGCCAGCAGCCAAGAGGGGGGTTTTAGCAATCAGCCCCAGCATTTT
-	TRBJ1-1	TRBV10-2	-	CASSVGEATEAFF	TGCGCCAGCAGTGTCGGGGAGGCCACTGAAGCTTTCTTT
-	TRBJ1-2	TRBV11-3	TRBD1	CASSKQGTYGYTF	TGTGCCAGCAGCAAACAGGGGACCTATGGCTACACCTTC
-	TRBJ1-2	TRBV6-5	-	CASSYSNGLNYGYTF	TGTGCCAGCAGTTACTCAAACGGGCTTAACTATGGCTACACCTTC
-	TRBJ1-1	TRBV7-9	TRBD1	CASSLMERQGAGAEAFF	TGTGCCAGCAGCTTAATGGAGAGACAGGGGGCAGGGGCTGAAGCTTTCTTT